The 24 T cell receptor beta chains presented below share a single source sample, sequenced in a study of T cell repertoires and HLA-DP antigens. TCRdb's copy holds only in-frame clones and misses some; the assay was immunoSEQ multiplex PCR. The table has over 100,000 clones, approximately 92% seen once. These receptors have no identified antigens. The sample consisted of CD4+ T cells from PBMCs. The source is a woman aged 18-29 years in good health and CMV-seronegative.

The rearrangement links TRBV10-3 to TRBJ1-6; unclear D gene. V lost 10 bases and J lost 6, with 10 bases in between. Germline CDR1 reads ENHRY; CDR2 reads SYGVKD. This CDR3 comprises 12 residues. The CDR3: CATQAGNSPLHF. The CDR3 DNA reads as TGTGCCACCCAGGCGGGTAATTCACCCCTCCACTTT.

For this clone: Other DNA sequences in this specimen translate into the identical CDR3. J is TRBJ1-6 and V is TRBV27; D is uncertain. Trimming removed 6 bases from V and 0 bases from J, with 0 bases in between. The CDR3 covers 12 residues. Germline values: CDR1 MNHEY, CDR2 SMNVEV (reference sequence). CDR3 DNA: TGTGCCAGCAGCTCCTATAATTCACCCCTCCACTTT. Translated, it gives CASSSYNSPLHF.

The chain is built from TRBV30 and TRBJ2-5, with a weak D call TRBD1 (5 bases). Germline V gene lookup returns CDR1 GTSNPN and CDR2 SVGIG (reference sequence). V was pared by 5 bases and J by 5 bases, with 9 bases between. This CDR3 contains 11 residues. Written as DNA, the CDR3 is TGTGCCTGGGGGGCCGGGGAGACCCAGTACTTC. It encodes CAWGAGETQYF.

The chain employs TRBV27 and TRBJ2-2, with 7 bases fitting TRBD1. The CDR3 consists of 14 residues. Germline V gene sequence: CDR1 MNHEY, CDR2 SMNVEV (reference sequence). V shed 5 bases, J shed 6 bases, and the junction held 6 bases outside the gene matches. CDR3 DNA sequence: TGTGCCAGCAGTCCATTAACAGGGGCCGGGGAGCTGTTTTTT. Translating it yields CASSPLTGAGELFF.

The rearrangement links TRBV9 to TRBJ1-6, with unresolved D. Trimming took 6 bases from V and 0 from J, leaving 16 bases between them. This CDR3 has 17 residues. CDR1 SGDLS and CDR2 YYNGEE come from the germline V gene. The CDR3 protein is CASTPGWVSSYNSPLHF. DNA of the CDR3: TGTGCCAGCACACCTGGGTGGGTGAGCTCCTATAATTCACCCCTCCACTTT.

In this sample, this clone turned up once. For the CDR3, the DNA is TGTGCCAGCAGTTACCGACAGGCCTCCTACGAGCAGTACTTC. It translates to CASSYRQASYEQYF. The rearrangement joins TRBV6-5 to TRBJ2-7, with D tentatively TRBD1 (6 bases). The CDR3 sequence is 14 residues long. V was cut by 2 bases and J by 0 bases, with 8 bases left in between. Germline values: CDR1 MNHEY, CDR2 SVGAGI.

V gene TRBV9 combines with J gene TRBJ2-5, with TRBD2 matching over 14 bases. The V gene's germline CDR1 is SGDLS and CDR2 YYNGEE. The CDR3 covers 16 residues. The V gene end was trimmed by 3 bases and the J gene end by 4 bases; junction bases not matched to a gene: 5. CDR3 coding DNA: TGTGCCAGCAGCGGCGGACTAGCGGGGGGTCGAGAGACCCAGTACTTC. Its protein is CASSGGLAGGRETQYF.

DNA of the CDR3: TGCGCCAGCAGGGGGACTAGCGGGAACAATGAGCAGTTCTTC. This gives the protein CASRGTSGNNEQFF. The rearrangement joins TRBV5-1 to TRBJ2-1; 13 bases agree with TRBD2. CDR1 is SGHRS, CDR2 YFSETQ, per germline. Trimming removed 5 bases from V and 5 bases from J; junction bases left unmatched: 1. The CDR3 sequence is 14 residues long.

The V call is TRBV28, the J call TRBJ1-2; 8 nucleotides agree with TRBD1. CDR1 and CDR2 (germline): MDHEN, SYDVKM. V shed 6 bases, J shed 3 bases, and the junction held 6 bases outside the gene matches. This CDR3 comprises 14 residues. The CDR3: CASRGQGSYYGYTF. The DNA for the CDR3 is TGTGCCAGCAGAGGACAGGGATCTTACTATGGCTACACCTTC.

The CDR3, as DNA: TGTGCCAGCAGTTTATTCCAACTCGGCGTCCTGACTTTC. This encodes CASSLFQLGVLTF. The chain combines TRBV27 with TRBJ2-6; D call uncertain. The CDR3 runs to 13 residues. Per germline, CDR1 MNHEY and CDR2 SMNVEV (reference sequence). V lost 1 base, J lost 12 bases, and 10 bases lay in between.

A few counts support this clone. Compared with germline, one end of the junction differs, possibly owing to a read error. This chain joins TRBV7-7 and TRBJ2-2; 12 bases are a match to TRBD2. The CDR3 has 17 amino acids. The germline CDR1 and CDR2 sequences are SSHAT and FNYEAQ (reference sequence). CDR3 region: CASSERTSGKGTGELFF. The CDR3 nucleotides are TGTGCTAGCAGCGAAAGGACTAGCGGGAAGGGCACCGGGGAGCTGTTTTTT.

The gene calls are TRBV5-1 and TRBJ2-2, with D perhaps being TRBD1 or TRBD2 (5 bases each). V was cut by 1 base and J by 0 bases, with 10 bases left in between. Germline CDR1 is SGHRS and CDR2 is YFSETQ. CDR3 length: 16 amino acids. The CDR3 DNA reads TGCGCCAGCAGCTTGTCCGGGACCACGAACACCGGGGAGCTGTTTTTT. Its protein product is CASSLSGTTNTGELFF.

V and J are TRBV11-2 and TRBJ2-5; 7 bases align to TRBD2. V lost 6 bases to trimming and J lost 7 bases; unmatched junction nucleotides: 14. CDR1 and CDR2 (germline): SGHAT, FQNNGV. This CDR3 is built from 15 residues. The chain's CDR3 is CASRRAGSPGGTQYF. CDR3 nucleotides: TGTGCCAGCAGACGAGCGGGGTCGCCGGGGGGGACCCAGTACTTC. Using reference TRBV11-2 and TRBJ2-5 for the parts outside the CDR3, the full variable domain is EAGVAQSPRYKIIEKRQSVAFWCNPISGHATLYWYQQILGQGPKLLIQFQNNGVVDDSQLPKDRFSAERLKGVDSTLKIQPAKLEDSAVYLCASRRAGSPGGTQYFGPGTRLLVL.

The genes are TRBV28 and TRBJ1-1, with 7 bases that match TRBD1. The CDR3 contains 14 residues. V gave up 2 bases and J gave up 11 bases; unmatched junction bases: 11. Germline CDR1 and CDR2: MDHEN and SYDVKM. The CDR3 reads CASSLPGDSLVAFF. The CDR3 DNA follows: TGTGCCAGCAGTTTACCGGGGGACAGCCTGGTCGCTTTCTTT.

This clone was detected once. The chain is built from TRBV7-6 and TRBJ1-3; D remains ambiguous. There are 16 residues in the CDR3. V was pared by 5 bases and J by 0 bases, with 14 bases between. Germline assignment: CDR1 SGHVS and CDR2 FNYEAQ. CDR3 nucleotide sequence: TGTGCCAGCAGCGGAACTTTAATTAACTCTGGAAACACCATATATTTT. Its translation: CASSGTLINSGNTIYF.

On this clone itself: The limits of the CDR3 on the DNA are not certain, so only TCRdb's listed CDR3 is given. The chain recombines TRBV7-9 with TRBJ1-6; the table's D call TRBD1 went unverified against the DNA. Germline V CDR1 and CDR2: SEHNR, FQNEAQ (reference sequence). The CDR3 sequence runs 19 residues, both termini included. The CDR3 sequence is CASSLGFGPGGPGNSPLHF.

This clone was seen only once. V and J are TRBV11-3 and TRBJ2-1; 8 bases fit TRBD1. Germline loops: CDR1 SGHNT, CDR2 YENEEA. The trim removed 5 bases at V and 7 bases at J, leaving 10 bases unmatched. This CDR3 spans 15 amino acids. The CDR3 DNA sequence: TGTGCCAGCAGCCTCTACAGGGGGTCTGGAAATGAGCAGTTCTTC. Residues: CASSLYRGSGNEQFF. Full variable domain (rest looked up from reference TRBV11-3 and TRBJ2-1): EAGVVQSPRYKIIEKKQPVAFWCNPISGHNTLYWYLQNLGQGPELLIRYENEEAVDDSQLPKDRFSAERLKGVDSTLKIQPAELGDSAVYLCASSLYRGSGNEQFFGPGTRLTVL.

The J gene is TRBJ2-5, the V gene TRBV5-8, with 7 bases fitting TRBD1. The CDR3 is 15 amino acids. The V segment lost 3 bases and the J segment 3 bases; nucleotides outside the gene matches: 8. Germline loops: CDR1 SGHTS, CDR2 YDEGEE. CDR3 coding DNA: TGTGCCAGCAGCTGGGCGACAGGGATGAAAGAGACCCAGTACTTC. Protein product: CASSWATGMKETQYF.

The chain recombines TRBV4-1 with TRBJ1-2, with a possible D match to TRBD1 (6 bases). The CDR3 is 17 residues long. Germline lookup yields CDR1 MGHRA and CDR2 YSYEKL. V lost 2 bases and J 3 bases, leaving 19 bases between the germline ends. For the CDR3, the DNA is TGCGCCAGCAGCCAAAGGTCCGTACAGGGTTTCCACTATGGCTACACCTTC. As protein: CASSQRSVQGFHYGYTF.

A single count supports this clone. This chain links TRBV27 with TRBJ1-4, with TRBD1 matching 7 bases. V was clipped by 4 bases and J by 7 bases; unmatched bases: 6. The germline V gene has CDR1 MNHEY and CDR2 SMNVEV (reference sequence). The CDR3 is 14 amino acids. The DNA for the CDR3 is TGTGCCAGCAGTTCCACAGGGGTGGGTGAAAAACTGTTTTTT. Encoded protein: CASSSTGVGEKLFF.

The chain recombines TRBV7-2 with TRBJ2-3; 12 bases are a match to TRBD2. V shed 1 base, J shed 7 bases, and the junction held 6 bases outside the gene matches. Germline assignment: CDR1 SGHTA and CDR2 FQGNSA. The CDR3 has 16 amino acids. Here the CDR3 DNA reads TGTGCCAGCAGCTTAGGGGCTAGCGGGGGGGCATATACGCAGTATTTT. Amino acids: CASSLGASGGAYTQYF.

The rearrangement joins TRBV9 to TRBJ2-5, with a tentative D call TRBD2 (7 bases). V was cut by 3 bases and J by 4 bases, with 19 bases left in between. This CDR3 is built from 16 residues. Germline lookup yields CDR1 SGDLS and CDR2 YYNGEE. The CDR3 DNA follows: TGTGCCAGCAGCGCCCTAGACGGGGGGCTTAGAGAGACCCAGTACTTC. Translated: CASSALDGGLRETQYF.

The genes are TRBV6-6 and TRBJ2-7; tentatively, D is TRBD1 (6 bases). Germline V lookup: CDR1 MNHNY, CDR2 SVGAGI (reference sequence). Trimming cost V 5 bases and J 2 bases, with 13 bases left between them. The CDR3 has 14 residues. The CDR3 DNA is TGTGCCAGCAGTCCGGGACACGGGACCTACGAGCAGTACTTC. The encoded protein is CASSPGHGTYEQYF.

This sequence joins TRBV5-1 and TRBJ1-1; tentative D call: TRBD1 (5 bases). The CDR3 covers 15 residues. Looked up from germline, CDR1 is SGHRS and CDR2 is YFSETQ. The germline V and J ends were trimmed by 1 base and 6 bases, with 16 bases remaining between them. As DNA, the CDR3 is TGCGCCAGCAGCTTGTGGGCCGGGACGGGGGCTGAAGCTTTCTTT. Protein: CASSLWAGTGAEAFF.